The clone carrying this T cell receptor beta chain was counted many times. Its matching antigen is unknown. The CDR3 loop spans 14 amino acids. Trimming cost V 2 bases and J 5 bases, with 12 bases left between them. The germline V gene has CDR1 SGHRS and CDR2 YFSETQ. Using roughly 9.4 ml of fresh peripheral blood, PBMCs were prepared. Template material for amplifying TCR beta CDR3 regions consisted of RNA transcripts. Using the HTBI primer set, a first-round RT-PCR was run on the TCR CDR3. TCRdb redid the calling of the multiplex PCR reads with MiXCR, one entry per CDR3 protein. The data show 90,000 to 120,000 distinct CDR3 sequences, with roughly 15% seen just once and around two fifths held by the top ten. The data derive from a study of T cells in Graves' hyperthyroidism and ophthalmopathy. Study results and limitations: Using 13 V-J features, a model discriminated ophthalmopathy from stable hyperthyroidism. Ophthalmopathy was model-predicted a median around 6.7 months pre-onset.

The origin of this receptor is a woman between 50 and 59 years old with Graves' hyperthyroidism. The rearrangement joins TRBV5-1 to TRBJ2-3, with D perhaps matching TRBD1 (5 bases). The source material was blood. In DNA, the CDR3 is TGCGCCAGCAGCTTCCGACAGATGCAAGATACGCAGTATTTT. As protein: CASSFRQMQDTQYF.